This entry lists 18 T cell receptor beta chains sequenced from one sample in a study of CD8+ T cells in alopecia areata. The treatment: oral pan-JAK inhibitor, 5-10 mg twice daily. Extracted RNA was reverse transcribed, and the resulting cDNA served as sequencing template. Assay: immunoSEQ multiplex PCR; the TCRdb copy retains only in-frame clones and omits some. The table records 200,000 to 250,000 clones, under 60% of them present only once. The sample consisted of CD4+ T cells sorted from blood, taken at week 4, from a patient treated with tofacitinib. The source of these receptors is a human donor with alopecia areata.

V usage is TRBV6-6 and J usage is TRBJ1-6; unclear D gene. The CDR3 loop spans 14 amino acids. V gave up 4 bases and J gave up 6 bases, with 10 bases separating them. Germline V gene sequence: CDR1 MNHNY, CDR2 SVGAGI (reference sequence). CDR3 nucleotide sequence: TGTGCCAGCAGTTTAGGCCGCGGTAATTCACCCCTCCACTTT. This sequence encodes CASSLGRGNSPLHF.

The J gene is TRBJ2-1, the V gene TRBV11-1, with D perhaps matching TRBD2 (6 bases). Germline V CDR1 and CDR2: SGHAT, FQDESV (reference sequence). The CDR3 runs 15 residues. Trimming took 1 base from V and 5 from J, leaving 12 bases between them. The DNA for the CDR3 is TGTGCCAGCAGCTTAGTTGTCGGGGGACACAATGAGCAGTTCTTC. Its protein product is CASSLVVGGHNEQFF. The whole variable domain, remainder taken from reference TRBV11-1 and TRBJ2-1, is EAEVAQSPRYKITEKSQAVAFWCDPISGHATLYWYRQILGQGPELLVQFQDESVVDDSQLPKDRFSAERLKGVDSTLKIQPAELGDSAMYLCASSLVVGGHNEQFFGPGTRLTVL.

The rearrangement joins TRBV2 to TRBJ1-2; 8 bases fit TRBD1. Looked up from germline, CDR1 is SNHLY and CDR2 is FYNNEI. V gave up 4 bases and J gave up 7 bases; unmatched junction bases: 11. The CDR3 length is 15 residues. For the CDR3, the DNA is TGTGCCAGCAGTGGGATGGACAGGGCGGGAAGTGGCTACACCTTC. This encodes CASSGMDRAGSGYTF.

The chain combines TRBV29-1 with TRBJ1-2; tentative D call: TRBD1 (6 bases). Germline V CDR1 and CDR2: SQVTM, ANQGSEA. V was pared by 3 bases and J by 4 bases, with 18 bases between. The CDR3 sequence is 15 residues long. CDR3 nucleotide sequence: TGCAGCGTTGACCGAAGGGGGGGAGACTCCTATGGCTACACCTTC. It codes for CSVDRRGGDSYGYTF.

This clone was counted only a few times. The chain is built from TRBV28 and TRBJ2-4, with D perhaps TRBD1 or TRBD2 (5 bases each). V lost 5 bases to trimming and J lost 8 bases, with 19 bases between them. Germline loops: CDR1 MDHEN, CDR2 SYDVKM. The CDR3 sequence is 15 residues long. CDR3 loop: CASSPTVGVGYIQYF. CDR3 sequence (DNA): TGTGCCAGCAGTCCGACAGTGGGGGTGGGGTACATTCAGTACTTC.

This clone has a handful of counts. The chain's CDR3 is CASSLDGQAVNTGELFF. The CDR3 DNA reads as TGTGCCAGCAGCTTAGATGGGCAGGCCGTGAACACCGGGGAGCTGTTTTTT. The chain joins TRBV7-2 to TRBJ2-2; D gene unclear. The CDR3 extends over 17 amino acids. Trimming took 1 base from V and 1 from J, leaving 13 bases between them. Germline CDR1 and CDR2: SGHTA and FQGNSA.

This chain links TRBV29-1 with TRBJ2-3; D call uncertain. The V gene's germline CDR1 is SQVTM and CDR2 ANQGSEA. This CDR3 has 12 amino acids. The CDR3 DNA is TGCAGTGGAGTTCCCGGCACCCGAGAGCAGTATTTT. It is translated as CSGVPGTREQYF.

As to this clone: Other DNA variants within this sample encode the same CDR3. J is TRBJ1-2 and V is TRBV29-1; TRBD1 is a possible D gene (5 bases). Germline CDR1 SQVTM, CDR2 ANQGSEA. Trimming removed 3 bases from V and 6 bases from J, with 5 bases in between. The CDR3 has 10 amino acids. CDR3 in DNA: TGCAGCGTTGAGGGGGATGGCTACACCTTC. Protein sequence: CSVEGDGYTF.

The V call is TRBV2, the J call TRBJ2-1; D gene unclear. The CDR3 has 15 amino acids. Germline loops: CDR1 SNHLY, CDR2 FYNNEI. Trimming stripped 7 bases from V and 6 bases from J, with 19 bases between. The CDR3 nucleotides are TGTGCCAGCAAGACGGAAGGGCCCATGTTCAATGAGCAGTTCTTC. Amino acids: CASKTEGPMFNEQFF.

The chain combines TRBV6-1 with TRBJ1-6, with a possible D match to TRBD1 (5 bases). Germline CDR1 and CDR2: MNHNS and SASEGT. The CDR3 consists of 13 residues. The V end was cut by 10 bases, the J end by 6 bases, with 13 bases between. In DNA form, the CDR3 reads TGTGCCATTGGGGAGGGGTTTAATTCACCCCTCCACTTT. Translation: CAIGEGFNSPLHF.

This clone has ten or more counts. The chain joins TRBV7-2 to TRBJ2-1, with TRBD1 matching 10 bases. This CDR3 is 14 amino acids long. Trimming removed 5 bases from V and 7 bases from J; junction bases left unmatched: 5. The V gene's germline CDR1 is SGHTA and CDR2 FQGNSA. The CDR3 loop is CASSPDRGGNEQFF. The CDR3 DNA is TGTGCCAGCAGCCCGGACAGGGGGGGGAATGAGCAGTTCTTC.

This CDR3 is CASSQGVWGLGDSGANVLTF. Written as DNA, the CDR3 is TGCGCCAGCAGCCAAGGCGTGTGGGGACTAGGAGACTCTGGGGCCAACGTCCTGACTTTC. The chain is built from TRBV4-3 and TRBJ2-6; 8 positions match TRBD2. CDR3 length: 20 residues. Germline-derived CDR1 and CDR2 are LGHNA and YSLEER. V gave up 1 base and J gave up 0 bases; unmatched junction bases: 11.

CDR3 amino acids: CATSLDPGGDTQYF. DNA of the CDR3: TGTGCCACCAGTCTCGATCCGGGTGGGGATACGCAGTATTTT. The chain carries TRBV15 and TRBJ2-3; D not certain. The V gene's germline CDR1 is LNHNV and CDR2 YYDKDF (reference sequence). The CDR3 has 14 amino acids. V lost 6 bases, J lost 6 bases, and 16 bases lay in between. The whole variable domain, remainder taken from reference TRBV15 and TRBJ2-3, is DAMVIQNPRYQVTQFGKPVTLSCSQTLNHNVMYWYQQKSSQAPKLLFHYYDKDFNNEADTPDNFQSRRPNTSFCFLDIRSPGLGDTAMYLCATSLDPGGDTQYFGPGTRLTVL.

This clone was counted a single time. This chain connects TRBV5-1 to TRBJ1-1, with 7 bases fitting TRBD1. CDR3 length: 15 amino acids. Germline V gene sequence: CDR1 SGHRS, CDR2 YFSETQ. After removal of 0 bases from V and 1 base from J, the junction contained 3 bases not matched to a gene. The CDR3 is CASSLAGTANTEAFF. The CDR3, as DNA: TGCGCCAGCAGCTTGGCCGGGACAGCGAACACTGAAGCTTTCTTT. Complete variable domain (other parts from reference TRBV5-1 and TRBJ1-1): KAGVTQTPRYLIKTRGQQVTLSCSPISGHRSVSWYQQTPGQGLQFLFEYFSETQRNKGNFPGRFSGRQFSNSRSEMNVSTLELGDSALYLCASSLAGTANTEAFFGQGTRLTVV.

The chain uses TRBV7-2 and TRBJ1-1, with D tentatively TRBD1 (5 bases). Germline CDR1 reads SGHTA; CDR2 reads FQGNSA. Trimming left V 1 base short and J 4 bases short, with 13 bases between. The CDR3 length is 15 residues. The CDR3 loop is CASSLVGIGATEAFF. In nucleotides, the CDR3 is TGTGCCAGCAGCTTAGTCGGTATAGGGGCCACTGAAGCTTTCTTT.

The chain uses TRBV29-1 and TRBJ1-1, with D possibly matching TRBD1 (5 bases). The CDR3 consists of 13 residues. Looked up from germline, CDR1 is SQVTM and CDR2 is ANQGSEA. Deletions cut 4 bases from V and 4 bases from J, with 13 bases between. CDR3 sequence: CSVGGLLSTEAFF. CDR3 nucleotides: TGCAGCGTTGGGGGCCTATTGTCCACTGAAGCTTTCTTT.

The chain employs TRBV19 and TRBJ1-2; D remains ambiguous. Germline loops: CDR1 LNHDA, CDR2 SQIVND (reference sequence). V dropped 6 bases and J dropped 2 bases, with 7 bases sitting between them. The CDR3 extends over 12 amino acids. The CDR3 is CASSPKNYGYTF. DNA of the CDR3: TGTGCCAGTAGCCCCAAGAACTATGGCTACACCTTC.

The rearrangement joins TRBV29-1 to TRBJ2-5, with 10 bases that match TRBD2. Germline CDR1 SQVTM, CDR2 ANQGSEA. CDR3 length equals 14 residues. Losses at the gene ends were 5 bases for V and 2 bases for J; bases not matched to a gene: 5. The CDR3 reads CSVTKRGGQETQYF. CDR3 DNA: TGCAGCGTTACTAAGCGGGGGGGACAAGAGACCCAGTACTTC.